The 26 T cell receptor beta chains presented below share a single source sample, sequenced in a study of T cells in Graves' hyperthyroidism and ophthalmopathy. The TCR beta CDR3 regions underwent amplification using RNA transcripts as the source. First-round RT-PCR with HTBI primers amplified the TCR CDR3 region. TCRdb used MiXCR to reprocess the multiplex PCR reads, holding one entry per CDR3 protein. The data show 370,000 or so distinct CDR3 sequences, around an eighth seen once. Sequences were obtained from blood. Source of these receptors: a man aged 25 to 40 with Graves' hyperthyroidism that later progressed to Graves' ophthalmopathy.

The sample holds a few counts of this clonotype. V and J are TRBV9 and TRBJ2-1; 7 nucleotides match TRBD2. This CDR3 spans 16 amino acids. J was trimmed by 7 bases and V by 6 bases; bases with no gene match: 16. Germline values: CDR1 SGDLS, CDR2 YYNGEE. As DNA, the CDR3 is TGTGCCAGCACCCCAGGCGGGGGAAAGCGGGGAAATGAGCAGTTCTTC. Amino acids: CASTPGGGKRGNEQFF.

The CDR3 DNA follows: TGTGCCAGCAGCTTAGACGGGACGCCTAACTTGAAACTGTTTTTT. Its translation: CASSLDGTPNLKLFF. The chain employs TRBV7-9 and TRBJ1-4, with D possibly matching TRBD1 (5 bases). V lost 1 base to trimming and J lost 11 bases, with 17 bases between them. Germline CDR1 is SEHNR and CDR2 is FQNEAQ (reference sequence). The CDR3 length is 15 residues.

This clonotype was seen repeatedly, ten times or more. The J gene is TRBJ2-3, the V gene TRBV11-2; D gene uncertain. The CDR3 runs 13 residues. Looked up from germline, CDR1 is SGHAT and CDR2 is FQNNGV. The V end was cut by 3 bases, the J end by 5 bases, with 9 bases between. The CDR3 spells CASSFVYEDTQYF. Here the CDR3 DNA reads TGTGCCAGCAGCTTTGTGTACGAAGATACGCAGTATTTT.

The sample holds many counts of this clonotype. The gene calls are TRBV30 and TRBJ1-2; D is undetermined. The germline V gene encodes CDR1 GTSNPN and CDR2 SVGIG (reference sequence). V lost 2 bases and J 4 bases, leaving 11 bases between the germline ends. The CDR3 consists of 13 residues. Here the CDR3 reads CAWSLKGIYGYTF. The CDR3, as DNA: TGTGCCTGGAGTCTAAAGGGAATCTATGGCTACACCTTC.

This clonotype was counted between two and nine times. The genes are TRBV6-1 and TRBJ2-1; D gene unclear. The CDR3 is 14 residues long. V shed 0 bases and J shed 4 bases, with 7 bases lying between them. In germline, CDR1 is MNHNS, CDR2 SASEGT. DNA of the CDR3: TGTGCCAGCAGTGAAGCGGACGTTTACAATGAGCAGTTCTTC. Its translation: CASSEADVYNEQFF.

This clonotype has only a few counts. The rearrangement links TRBV4-1 to TRBJ2-7; D gene ambiguous. This CDR3 has 12 amino acids. Trimming took off 0 bases at V and 3 bases at J, with 3 bases between the two ends. Germline V lookup: CDR1 MGHRA, CDR2 YSYEKL. The CDR3, as DNA: TGCGCCAGCAGCCAAGATTACTACGAGCAGTACTTC. Translation gives CASSQDYYEQYF.

This clonotype was counted ten times or more. V usage is TRBV18 and J usage is TRBJ1-1; 7 bases agree with TRBD1. J gave up 0 bases and V 1 base, and 8 bases lay outside the gene matches. CDR3 length: 17 residues. Germline values: CDR1 KGHSH, CDR2 LQKENI. CDR3 bases: TGTGCCAGCTCACCACGGAGGGGGCAATCCATGAACACTGAAGCTTTCTTT. Amino acid sequence: CASSPRRGQSMNTEAFF.

In its sample, this clonotype was seen a few times. The chain joins TRBV20-1 to TRBJ1-5; no firm D call. Germline V gene lookup returns CDR1 DFQATT and CDR2 SNEGSKA (reference sequence). This CDR3 contains 13 residues. The germline V and J ends were trimmed by 5 bases and 0 bases, with 8 bases remaining between them. The CDR3 loop is CSALRVSNQPQHF. The CDR3 region has the DNA TGCAGTGCTTTAAGGGTTAGCAATCAGCCCCAGCATTTT.

Many counts were recorded for this clonotype. The chain couples TRBV11-2 to TRBJ2-1; 9 bases are shared with TRBD1. This CDR3 region has 15 residues. Trimming cost V 0 bases and J 8 bases; bases outside gene matches: 5. Per the germline V gene, CDR1 is SGHAT and CDR2 is FQNNGV. CDR3: CASSLDGTGTYEQFF. The CDR3 coding sequence is TGTGCCAGCAGCTTAGATGGGACAGGGACTTATGAGCAGTTCTTC.

This clonotype was recorded a few times. V gene TRBV15 combines with J gene TRBJ1-2; D unclear. The germline CDR1 and CDR2 sequences are LNHNV and YYDKDF (reference sequence). CDR3 length: 13 amino acids. V was pared by 1 base and J by 3 bases, with 6 bases between. The CDR3 nucleotides read TGTGCCACCAGCAGAGCGGGTGACTATGGCTACACCTTC. Its protein is CATSRAGDYGYTF.

This clonotype has only a few counts. This chain links TRBV9 with TRBJ1-2, with D possibly being TRBD1 (6 bases). Germline values: CDR1 SGDLS, CDR2 YYNGEE. Trimming left V 3 bases short and J 8 bases short, with 17 bases between. The CDR3 extends over 14 amino acids. DNA of the CDR3: TGTGCCAGCAGCGCCCAAGATGGGGGCGGAGGCTACACCTTC. This sequence encodes CASSAQDGGGGYTF.

This clonotype occurred many times. The V gene is TRBV18, the J gene TRBJ1-4; D is ambiguous. V shed 4 bases and J shed 8 bases, with 11 bases lying between them. The germline CDR1 and CDR2 sequences are KGHSH and LQKENI. The CDR3 consists of 13 residues. For the CDR3, the DNA is TGTGCCAGCTCACGTGGGGAGAAAGAAAAACTGTTTTTT. Its translation: CASSRGEKEKLFF.

This clonotype was recorded at least ten times. The rearrangement joins TRBV20-1 to TRBJ1-1; 7 bases fit TRBD1. CDR3 length: 14 residues. V gave up 2 bases and J gave up 3 bases; unmatched junction bases: 6. The germline gives CDR1 DFQATT, CDR2 SNEGSKA (reference sequence). The CDR3 is CSARLEGAYTEAFF. The CDR3 DNA reads TGCAGTGCTAGACTGGAGGGGGCTTACACTGAAGCTTTCTTT.

This rearrangement joins TRBV30 to TRBJ2-7; perhaps TRBD1 as D (6 bases). V lost 3 bases and J lost 6, with 18 bases in between. The CDR3 has 14 amino acids. Germline V lookup: CDR1 GTSNPN, CDR2 SVGIG (reference sequence). CDR3: CAWSDTGWLGEQYF. CDR3 DNA: TGTGCCTGGAGCGACACAGGGTGGTTAGGCGAGCAGTACTTC.

In its sample, this clonotype was seen a few times. J is TRBJ1-5 and V is TRBV20-1; D is possibly TRBD1 (5 bases). V lost 4 bases to trimming and J lost 4 bases, with 11 bases between them. Germline V gene data show CDR1 as DFQATT and CDR2 as SNEGSKA (reference sequence). The CDR3 spans 13 residues. The chain's CDR3 is CSATDSANQPQHF. The CDR3 DNA follows: TGCAGTGCTACTGACAGTGCTAATCAGCCCCAGCATTTT.

This chain uses TRBV4-1 with TRBJ2-7, with a possible D match to TRBD2 (5 bases). Germline loops: CDR1 MGHRA, CDR2 YSYEKL. V shed 1 base and J shed 1 base, with 11 bases lying between them. This CDR3 is built from 15 residues. CDR3 bases: TGCGCCAGCAGCCAAGTGGACTTTCAGTCCTACGAGCAGTACTTC. Translating gives CASSQVDFQSYEQYF.

This clonotype occurred many times. The rearrangement links TRBV30 to TRBJ1-5; the D is unclear. Deletions cut 3 bases from V and 7 bases from J, with 16 bases between. Looked up from germline, CDR1 is GTSNPN and CDR2 is SVGIG (reference sequence). The CDR3 consists of 14 residues. The DNA for the CDR3 is TGTGCCTGGAGCCAACTAGGGAGAGGACAGCCCCAGCATTTT. It yields the protein CAWSQLGRGQPQHF. Full variable domain (remainder filled in from reference TRBV30 and TRBJ1-5): SQTIHQWPATLVQPVGSPLSLECTVEGTSNPNLYWYRQAAGRGLQLLFYSVGIGQISSEVPQNLSASRPQDRQFILSSKKLLLSDSGFYLCAWSQLGRGQPQHFGDGTRLSIL.

V gene TRBV5-4 combines with J gene TRBJ1-6; 9 bases line up with TRBD1. CDR3 size: 14 residues. J gave up 7 bases and V 3 bases, and 2 bases lay outside the gene matches. Germline CDR1 SGHNT, CDR2 YYREEE (reference sequence). The CDR3 protein is CASSWDRVNSPLHF. CDR3 DNA sequence: TGTGCCAGCAGCTGGGACAGGGTCAATTCACCCCTCCACTTT. The full variable domain, its missing parts supplied by reference TRBV5-4 and TRBJ1-6, is ETGVTQSPTHLIKTRGQQVTLRCSSQSGHNTVSWYQQALGQGPQFIFQYYREEENGRGNFPPRFSGLQFPNYSSELNVNALELDDSALYLCASSWDRVNSPLHFGNGTRLTVT.

This clonotype was detected many times. The chain joins TRBV2 to TRBJ1-2; D gene uncertain. The V gene lost 6 bases and the J gene lost 3 bases, with 11 bases spanning the gap. The CDR3 covers 13 residues. Germline CDR1 SNHLY, CDR2 FYNNEI. This CDR3 is CASRRQQDYGYTF. CDR3 nucleotides: TGTGCCAGCAGGCGGCAGCAAGACTATGGCTACACCTTC.

This clonotype has at least ten counts. V and J are TRBV14 and TRBJ2-1; the match to TRBD1 covers 9 bases. Trimming cost V 5 bases and J 3 bases; bases outside gene matches: 8. CDR3 length: 16 amino acids. The V gene's germline CDR1 is SGHDN and CDR2 FVKESK. Written as DNA, the CDR3 is TGTGCCAGCAGCTTGGGACAGGGCTACCTCTACAATGAGCAGTTCTTC. Residues: CASSLGQGYLYNEQFF.

This clonotype was observed many times. The chain is built from TRBV11-2 and TRBJ2-5; no clear D. Germline V CDR1 and CDR2: SGHAT, FQNNGV. This CDR3 is 15 amino acids long. The V end was cut by 1 base, the J end by 0 bases, with 9 bases between. CDR3 loop: CASSLGGRDQETQYF. As DNA, the CDR3 is TGTGCCAGCAGCTTAGGAGGCAGAGACCAAGAGACCCAGTACTTC.

This clonotype was picked up a small number of times. V usage is TRBV5-1 and J usage is TRBJ1-2, with D perhaps TRBD1 (6 bases). Germline-derived CDR1 and CDR2 are SGHRS and YFSETQ. The V and J ends lost 4 bases and 4 bases respectively, with 20 bases between them. The CDR3 extends over 16 amino acids. The CDR3 region is CASSRTAIKTPYGYTF. In DNA form, the CDR3 reads TGCGCCAGCAGCCGGACAGCTATTAAAACCCCCTATGGCTACACCTTC.

This clonotype has a count of ten or more. This chain links TRBV12-3 or TRBV12-4 with TRBJ2-2, with D possibly TRBD1 on 5 matching bases. The CDR3 has 15 amino acids. V lost 6 bases, J lost 1 base, and 12 bases lay in between. The CDR3 sequence is CASSPDSQNTGELFF. The CDR3 nucleotides are TGTGCCAGCAGCCCCGACAGCCAGAACACCGGGGAGCTGTTTTTT.

With respect to this clonotype: At one of its ends the junction is not consistent with the germline gene, which may arise from a read error. The CDR3 is CSGWGTGGADTQYF. As DNA, the CDR3 is TGTAGTGGGTGGGGGACAGGGGGGGCGGATACGCAGTATTTT. V and J are TRBV20-1 and TRBJ2-3; 11 bases are a match to TRBD1. The germline V gene encodes CDR1 DFQATT and CDR2 SNEGSKA (reference sequence). The CDR3 sequence is 14 residues long.

In this sample, this clonotype turned up many times. The V call is TRBV5-1, the J call TRBJ1-1; unclear D gene. Germline V gives CDR1 SGHRS, CDR2 YFSETQ. V was clipped by 4 bases and J by 1 base, with 14 bases between them. This CDR3 comprises 15 residues. CDR3 nucleotide sequence: TGCGCCAGCAGCCCGCGAGAGGGTGGGAACACTGAAGCTTTCTTT. Its translation is CASSPREGGNTEAFF.

The J gene is TRBJ2-5, the V gene TRBV9, with TRBD1 as a possible D gene (5 bases). This CDR3 has 14 residues. V was shortened by 0 bases and J by 2 bases, with 8 bases between the two germline ends. CDR1 and CDR2 (germline): SGDLS, YYNGEE. The CDR3 protein is CASSVADSQETQYF. In DNA form, the CDR3 reads TGTGCCAGCAGCGTAGCTGACAGTCAAGAGACCCAGTACTTC.